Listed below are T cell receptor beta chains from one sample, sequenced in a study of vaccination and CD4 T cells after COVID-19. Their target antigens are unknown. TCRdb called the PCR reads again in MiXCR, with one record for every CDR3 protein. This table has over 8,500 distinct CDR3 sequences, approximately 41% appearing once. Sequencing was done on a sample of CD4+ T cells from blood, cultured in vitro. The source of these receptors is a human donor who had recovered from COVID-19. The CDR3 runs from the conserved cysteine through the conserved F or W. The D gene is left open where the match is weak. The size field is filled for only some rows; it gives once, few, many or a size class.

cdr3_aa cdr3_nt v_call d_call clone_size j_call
CASSLGSSTGQETQYF TGTGCCAGCAGCTTAGGATCGTCGACAGGCCAAGAGACCCAGTACTTC TRBV7-2 . . TRBJ2-5
CASSIPGQGQETQYF TGTGCCAGCAGCATACCGGGACAGGGCCAAGAGACCCAGTACTTC TRBV5-6 TRBD1 . TRBJ2-5
CASSGSTGPGELFF TGCGCCAGCAGTGGTTCCACAGGGCCCGGGGAGCTGTTTTTT TRBV10-1 . few TRBJ2-2
CASSRQGDTQYF TGTGCCAGCAGCCGACAGGGGGATACGCAGTATTTT TRBV11-3 TRBD1 . TRBJ2-3
CASSIPVAYTEAFF TGTGCCAGCAGCATCCCGGTTGCGTACACTGAAGCTTTCTTT TRBV7-2 . . TRBJ1-1
CASSVEPGGRISEAFF TGTGCCAGCAGCGTAGAACCGGGAGGACGGATCTCAGAAGCTTTCTTT TRBV9 . few TRBJ1-1
CASTWGQSNQPQHF TGTGCCAGCACCTGGGGACAGTCAAATCAGCCCCAGCATTTT TRBV12-3/TRBV12-4 TRBD1 . TRBJ1-5
CASTTGQNYGYTF TGTGCCAGCACCACGGGACAGAACTATGGCTACACCTTC TRBV6-1 TRBD1 . TRBJ1-2
CAWLHPRGFYNEQFF TGTGCCTGGCTACACCCCCGCGGCTTTTACAATGAGCAGTTCTTC TRBV30 . . TRBJ2-1
CASTLQGASYNEQFF TGTGCCAGCACCTTACAGGGGGCGTCGTACAATGAGCAGTTCTTC TRBV27 TRBD1 . TRBJ2-1
CASSSGTGGLGYGYTF TGTGCCAGCAGTTCCGGGACAGGGGGTTTAGGCTATGGCTACACCTTC TRBV6-5 TRBD1 . TRBJ1-2
CSARPTGANTEAFF TGCAGTGCTAGACCCACCGGGGCGAACACTGAAGCTTTCTTT TRBV20-1 . . TRBJ1-1
CASSHTLDSPSANTEAFF TGCGCCAGCAGTCATACTTTAGACAGCCCATCGGCGAACACTGAAGCTTTCTTT TRBV23-1 . . TRBJ1-1
CASSGGPPGTGELFF TGTGCCAGCAGTGGTGGACCGCCGGGCACCGGGGAGCTGTTTTTT TRBV6-1 . few TRBJ2-2
CASSPLGGGDTGELFF TGTGCCAGCAGCCCTCTCGGGGGGGGCGACACCGGGGAGCTGTTTTTT TRBV7-9 TRBD2 . TRBJ2-2
CASSTRTGLNTGELFF TGTGCCAGCAGTACGAGGACAGGATTGAACACCGGGGAGCTGTTTTTT TRBV6-2/TRBV6-3 TRBD1 . TRBJ2-2
CASSLDRGTLLTGLEQFF TGTGCCAGCAGCTTAGACCGGGGGACCCTACTGACAGGGCTTGAGCAGTTCTTC TRBV7-8 . few TRBJ2-1
CASSPGTEYNEQFF TGTGCCAGCAGTCCAGGGACAGAATACAATGAGCAGTTCTTC TRBV7-2 TRBD1 . TRBJ2-1
CASSQRGGRVNEQFF TGTGCCAGCAGCCAACGCGGGGGTAGGGTAAATGAGCAGTTCTTC TRBV3-1 TRBD2 medium-sized TRBJ2-1
CASSRMGLNNEQFF TGTGCCAGCAGCCGTATGGGATTGAACAATGAGCAGTTCTTC TRBV7-8 . . TRBJ2-1
CASSPSDLVGETQYF TGTGCCAGCAGTCCTAGCGACTTGGTCGGAGAGACCCAGTACTTC TRBV27 . few TRBJ2-5
CASSPGTGDYEQYF TGCGCCAGCAGCCCTGGGACAGGGGACTACGAGCAGTACTTC TRBV4-1 TRBD1 . TRBJ2-7
CASSPLAGAVTDTQYF TGTGCCAGCAGTCCTCTAGCGGGGGCGGTCACAGATACGCAGTATTTT TRBV14 TRBD2 . TRBJ2-3
CASSRARTEAFF TGTGCCAGCAGTCGGGCACGGACTGAAGCTTTCTTT TRBV6-1 . . TRBJ1-1
CASRPGRYYGYTF TGTGCCAGCAGGCCGGGACGTTACTATGGCTACACCTTC TRBV6-1 . few TRBJ1-2
CASSIPTGSTGGYTF TGTGCCAGTAGTATTCCGACAGGAAGTACGGGCGGCTACACCTTC TRBV19 . few TRBJ1-2
CASSPPGTGLYEQYF TGTGCCAGCAGCCCCCCAGGGACAGGGTTATACGAGCAGTACTTC TRBV7-9 TRBD1 few TRBJ2-7
CASSSDGNTEAFF TGCGCCAGCAGCTCGGACGGGAACACTGAAGCTTTCTTT TRBV5-1 . . TRBJ1-1
CAWRRGGYTF TGTGCCTGGAGAAGGGGTGGCTACACCTTC TRBV30 . . TRBJ1-2
CASSYGGSYYGYTF TGTGCCAGCAGTTACGGGGGTAGCTACTATGGCTACACCTTC TRBV6-5 . . TRBJ1-2
CASSPKDTGTVGNTIYF TGCGCCAGCAGCCCTAAAGATACCGGGACTGTCGGAAACACCATATATTTT TRBV4-3 . . TRBJ1-3
CASSSGTGGTDTQYF TGTGCCAGCAGCTCAGGGACAGGGGGCACAGATACGCAGTATTTT TRBV9 TRBD1 . TRBJ2-3
CASSANHAYGYTF TGTGCCAGCAGTGCCAATCACGCGTATGGCTACACCTTC TRBV27 . few TRBJ1-2
CAISPGLTSTGELFF TGTGCCATCAGCCCGGGACTAACCTCGACCGGGGAGCTGTTTTTT TRBV10-3 TRBD2 few TRBJ2-2
CASSLDRGYGYTF TGTGCCAGCAGCCTCGACAGGGGGTATGGCTACACCTTC TRBV6-1 TRBD1 few TRBJ1-2
CASSSDSNSYNEQFF TGTGCCAGCAGTTCGGACTCCAACTCCTACAATGAGCAGTTCTTC TRBV27 . few TRBJ2-1
CSAPESGNTEAFF TGCAGTGCCCCCGAATCGGGGAACACTGAAGCTTTCTTT TRBV20-1 . few TRBJ1-1
CASSASSNQPQHF TGTGCCAGCAGTGCCAGTAGCAATCAGCCCCAGCATTTT TRBV5-8 . few TRBJ1-5
CASRGQLNQPQHF TGTGCCAGTAGGGGACAGCTCAATCAGCCCCAGCATTTT TRBV19 TRBD1 once TRBJ1-5
CASSFRLAGDIQETQYF TGTGCCAGCAGCTTCAGACTAGCGGGGGATATACAAGAGACCCAGTACTTC TRBV7-9 TRBD2 few TRBJ2-5
CASSDSAQQGAKNGYTF TGTGCCAGCAGTGACTCCGCGCAACAGGGGGCGAAGAATGGCTACACCTTC TRBV25-1 TRBD1 . TRBJ1-2
CASSVGGVGNTEAFF TGTGCCAGCAGCGTAGGAGGGGTGGGGAACACTGAAGCTTTCTTT TRBV9 . few TRBJ1-1
CASSEIGQAGTEQYF TGTGCCAGCAGTGAAATCGGACAGGCCGGGACCGAGCAGTACTTC TRBV6-1 TRBD1 . TRBJ2-7
CASSEDRVLNQPQHF TGTGCCAGCAGTGAAGACAGGGTCCTAAATCAGCCCCAGCATTTT TRBV6-1 . . TRBJ1-5
CASSTTSGGPMETQYF TGTGCCAGCAGTACTACTAGCGGGGGGCCTATGGAGACCCAGTACTTC TRBV12-3/TRBV12-4 TRBD2 . TRBJ2-5
CASTSTSGTDTQYF TGCGCCAGCACCTCGACTAGCGGCACAGATACGCAGTATTTT TRBV5-1 TRBD2 few TRBJ2-3
CASSEGGGGDTQYF TGTGCCAGCAGTGAAGGGGGAGGGGGGGATACGCAGTATTTT TRBV2 . few TRBJ2-3
CASSLLRDGQETQYF TGCGCCAGCAGCTTGCTACGGGACGGCCAAGAGACCCAGTACTTC TRBV5-1 . . TRBJ2-5
CASIVGGAYNEQFF TGTGCCAGCATTGTCGGGGGGGCCTACAATGAGCAGTTCTTC TRBV6-1 TRBD2 . TRBJ2-1
CASSYSGYTQYF TGTGCCAGCAGTTACTCTGGGTATACGCAGTATTTT TRBV6-5 . . TRBJ2-3
CASSQGGSKFNSPLHF TGTGCCAGCAGTCAAGGGGGGAGCAAGTTTAATTCACCCCTCCACTTT TRBV11-3 . few TRBJ1-6
CASSSNYEQYF TGTGCCAGCAGCTCTAACTACGAGCAGTACTTC TRBV7-9 . . TRBJ2-7
CASSLERGTEAFF TGTGCCAGCAGTCTGGAAAGGGGCACTGAAGCTTTCTTT TRBV2 . few TRBJ1-1
CASSAFSGGYYEQYF TGTGCCAGCAGCGCATTCTCCGGGGGATACTACGAGCAGTACTTC TRBV9 . . TRBJ2-7
CASRGFGGTQYF TGTGCCAGCAGGGGCTTCGGTGGTACGCAGTATTTT TRBV2 . once TRBJ2-3